This is a list of T cell receptor beta chains from one sample in a study of T cell responses to AZD1222 COVID-19 vaccine. Here immunoSEQ multiplex PCR was the method, and the copy in TCRdb shows in-frame clones only, minus some. Among some 150,000 clones, approximately 91% were seen once, and the ten largest hold 5% to 6.5%. The input for sequencing was peripheral blood, taken 28 days after the second dose of the MenACWY control vaccine. The receptors stem from an adult who received the MenACWY meningococcal vaccine as a control. CDR3s include the opening cysteine and the closing phenylalanine or tryptophan. The D gene is left open where the match is weak. Size is stated for part of the rows, as once, few or many counts, or as a class when the clone is expanded.

>.|.|TRBJ2-7|TRBV5-6
TGTGCCAGCAGCCCCCTCCGGGACGGTTCCTACGAGCAGTACTTC
CASSPLRDGSYEQYF
>.|.|TRBJ1-2|TRBV7-9
TGTGCCAGCAGCTTAGTGGGGCGGGCCTATGGCTACACCTTC
CASSLVGRAYGYTF
>.|.|TRBJ2-7|TRBV19
TGTGCCAGTAGTATAGCCCAGGGAACCGAGTACGAGCAGTACTTC
CASSIAQGTEYEQYF
>.|.|TRBJ1-5|TRBV4-1
TGCGCCAGCAGCCAATCTGGGGGTCAGCCCCAGCATTTT
CASSQSGGQPQHF
>.|.|TRBJ2-3|TRBV4-3
TGCGCCAGCAGCCAAGAGAGCTTTGGAGATACGCAGTATTTT
CASSQESFGDTQYF
>.|TRBD1|TRBJ1-2|TRBV2
TGTGCCAGCAGCCGGGACAGGGGGCTTAGCTATGGCTACACCTTC
CASSRDRGLSYGYTF
>.|TRBD1|TRBJ1-5|TRBV6-1
TGTGCCAGCAGTGAACAGGACAGGAGCAATCAGCCCCAGCATTTT
CASSEQDRSNQPQHF
>few|.|TRBJ1-1|TRBV5-1
TGCGCCAGCAGCTTGGGATGGGGCACTGAAGCTTTCTTT
CASSLGWGTEAFF
>.|.|TRBJ2-7|TRBV29-1
TGCAGCGCACAACAGGGAGTTCGGGGCTACGAGCAGTACTTC
CSAQQGVRGYEQYF
>.|TRBD2|TRBJ2-3|TRBV29-1
TGCAGCGCGAGGACTAGCGGGCTCACAGATACGCAGTATTTT
CSARTSGLTDTQYF
>.|.|TRBJ1-2|TRBV6-2/TRBV6-3
TGTGCCAGCAGTCAAGCGAGGGGCGGCTACACCTTC
CASSQARGGYTF
>.|.|TRBJ2-7|TRBV4-1
TGCGCCAGCAGCCGAGGACAGTACGAGCAGTACTTC
CASSRGQYEQYF
>once|.|TRBJ1-5|TRBV4-3
TGCGCCAGCAGCCAAGATCAGGAGGGACAGCCCCAGCATTTT
CASSQDQEGQPQHF
>.|TRBD2|TRBJ2-3|TRBV6-6
TGTGCCAGCAGTCGTAACCTAGCGGGAGGATCCCAGACGGCGCAGTATTTT
CASSRNLAGGSQTAQYF
>once|TRBD1|TRBJ1-4|TRBV5-1
TGCGCCAGCAGCTCTCTCGGGGCAGGGGGCCTGGAAGAAAAACTGTTTTTT
CASSSLGAGGLEEKLFF
>.|TRBD2|TRBJ2-3|TRBV11-1
TGTGCCAGCAGCTGGAGCGGGGGAACAGATACGCAGTATTTT
CASSWSGGTDTQYF
>.|TRBD1|TRBJ1-6|TRBV18
TGTGCCAGCTCACCAAGGGGGACAGGGAATTCACCCCTCCACTTT
CASSPRGTGNSPLHF
>.|TRBD1|TRBJ1-3|TRBV3-1/TRBV3-2
TGTGCCAGCAGCCAAGCAGGGGGCCGGAGAAACACCATATATTTT
CASSQAGGRRNTIYF
>.|.|TRBJ2-7|TRBV29-1
TGCAGCGTTGAGCGAAGTCAGGGAGGTGAGCAGTACTTC
CSVERSQGGEQYF
>once|.|TRBJ2-1|TRBV27
TGTGCCAGCAGTTTAGAGGGGGGTTACAATGAGCAGTTCTTC
CASSLEGGYNEQFF
>once|.|TRBJ1-1|TRBV7-8
TGTGCCAGCAGCGCCGGAGACAGAGAAGCTTTCTTT
CASSAGDREAFF
>.|TRBD1|TRBJ2-7|TRBV5-5
TGTGCCAGCAGCTTCCGACAGGGGTACGAGCAGTACTTC
CASSFRQGYEQYF
>.|.|TRBJ1-2|TRBV7-8
TGTGCCAGCAGCTTAGATGGGACACCAGCTAACTATGGCTACACCTTC
CASSLDGTPANYGYTF
>.|.|TRBJ2-5|TRBV2
TGTGCCAGCAGTGAACAGGGGTCCCAAGAGACCCAGTACTTC
CASSEQGSQETQYF
>few|.|TRBJ1-1|TRBV7-9
TGTGCCAGCAGCTTAGTTGAGGGGCTGAACACTGAAGCTTTCTTT
CASSLVEGLNTEAFF
>.|.|TRBJ1-2|TRBV19
TGTGCCAGTAGAAAGGGGCTTGATGGTGGCTACACCTTC
CASRKGLDGGYTF
>.|.|TRBJ1-4|TRBV19
TGTGCCAGTAGTCAGGGAATAGCAACTAATGAAAAACTGTTTTTT
CASSQGIATNEKLFF
>.|TRBD2|TRBJ2-1|TRBV28
TGTGCCAGCAGTACCAGGACTAGTCACAATGAGCAGTTCTTC
CASSTRTSHNEQFF
>few|.|TRBJ2-2|TRBV9
TGTGCCAGCAATTCAGGGGGGAGCGGCGGGGAGCTGTTTTTT
CASNSGGSGGELFF